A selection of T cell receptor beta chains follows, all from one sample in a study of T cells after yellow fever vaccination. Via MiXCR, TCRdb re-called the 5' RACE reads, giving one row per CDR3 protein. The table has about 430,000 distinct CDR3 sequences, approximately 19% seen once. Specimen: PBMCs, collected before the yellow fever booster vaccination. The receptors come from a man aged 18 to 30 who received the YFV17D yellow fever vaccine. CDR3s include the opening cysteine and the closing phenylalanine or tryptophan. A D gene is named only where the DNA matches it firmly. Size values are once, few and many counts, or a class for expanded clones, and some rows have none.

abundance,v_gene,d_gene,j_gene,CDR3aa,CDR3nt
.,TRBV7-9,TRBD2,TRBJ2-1,CASSPRASGYNEQFF,TGTGCCAGCAGCCCCCGGGCTAGCGGTTACAATGAGCAGTTCTTC
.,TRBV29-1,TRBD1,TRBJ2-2,CSAGQGTTGELFF,TGCAGCGCAGGACAGGGGACGACCGGGGAGCTGTTTTTT
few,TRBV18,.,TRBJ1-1,CASSPPGVSEAFF,TGTGCCAGCTCGCCTCCAGGAGTGTCTGAAGCTTTCTTT
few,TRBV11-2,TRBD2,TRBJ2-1,CASSLLAGTSRNEQFF,TGTGCCAGCAGCCTTCTCGCCGGGACTAGCCGCAATGAGCAGTTCTTC
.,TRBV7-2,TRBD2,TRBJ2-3,CASSLQGGRPDTQYF,TGTGCCAGCAGCTTACAGGGAGGGCGTCCAGATACGCAGTATTTT
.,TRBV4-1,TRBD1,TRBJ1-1,CASSNRGLNTEAFF,TGCGCCAGCAGTAACAGGGGATTGAACACTGAAGCTTTCTTT
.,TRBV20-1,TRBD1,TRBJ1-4,CSAHRGLDEKLFF,TGCAGTGCCCACAGGGGGCTTGATGAAAAACTGTTTTTT
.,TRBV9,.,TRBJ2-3,CASSAVGGRGDTQYF,TGTGCCAGCAGCGCAGTAGGAGGGAGAGGGGATACGCAGTATTTT
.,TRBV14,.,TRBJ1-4,CASSPSPSEKLFF,TGTGCCAGCAGCCCAAGCCCTTCCGAAAAACTGTTTTTT
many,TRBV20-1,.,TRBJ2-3,CSAPRQISSTDTQYF,TGCAGTGCACCTAGACAGATTTCTAGCACAGATACGCAGTATTTT
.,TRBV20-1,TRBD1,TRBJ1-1,CSASGTGPMNTEAFF,TGCAGTGCAAGTGGGACAGGACCGATGAACACTGAAGCTTTCTTT
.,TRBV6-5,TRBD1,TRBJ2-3,CASLTGGGAQYF,TGTGCCAGCCTCACAGGGGGAGGAGCGCAGTATTTT
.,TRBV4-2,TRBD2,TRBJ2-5,CASSPPPSGGALETQYF,TGTGCCAGCAGCCCACCCCCTAGCGGGGGGGCCTTAGAGACCCAGTACTTC
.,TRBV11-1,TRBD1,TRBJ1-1,CASRPTGFSGGAFF,TGTGCCAGCAGACCGACAGGGTTTTCAGGAGGAGCTTTCTTT
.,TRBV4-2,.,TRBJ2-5,CASSQDWLNRETQYF,TGTGCCAGCAGCCAAGATTGGCTAAATAGAGAGACCCAGTACTTC
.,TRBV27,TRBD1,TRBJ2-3,CASGTTGSGITDTQYF,TGTGCCAGCGGGACGACAGGGTCTGGAATCACAGATACGCAGTATTTT
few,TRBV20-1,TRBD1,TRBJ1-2,CSAGTGGRGYTF,TGCAGTGCTGGTACAGGGGGCAGGGGCTACACCTTC
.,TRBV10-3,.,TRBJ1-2,CAIPEGGRSYGYTF,TGTGCCATCCCCGAGGGGGGGCGAAGCTATGGCTACACCTTC
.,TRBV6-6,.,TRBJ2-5,CASNGRRETQYF,TGTGCCAGCAATGGACGACGGGAGACCCAGTACTTC
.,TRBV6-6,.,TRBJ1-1,CASSYLSTESEAFF,TGTGCCAGCAGTTACCTGTCGACAGAGAGTGAAGCTTTCTTT
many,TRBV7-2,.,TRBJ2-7,CASTVREGAFYEQYF,TGTGCCAGCACCGTCCGAGAAGGCGCGTTCTACGAGCAGTACTTC
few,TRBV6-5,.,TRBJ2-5,CASSIERQVWETQYF,TGTGCCAGCAGTATCGAGCGACAGGTTTGGGAGACCCAGTACTTC
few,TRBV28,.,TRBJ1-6,CASGSRFGSPLHF,TGTGCCAGCGGCTCACGGTTCGGGTCACCCCTCCACTTT
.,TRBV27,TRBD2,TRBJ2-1,CASSFPPTSGGAMRQFF,TGTGCCAGCAGTTTTCCTCCCACTAGCGGGGGGGCGATGAGGCAGTTCTTC
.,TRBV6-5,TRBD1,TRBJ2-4,CASTDRDEENIQYF,TGTGCCAGCACCGACAGGGACGAGGAAAACATTCAGTACTTC